This passage covers 12 T cell receptor beta chains from one sample sequenced in a study of T cell responses to AZD1222 COVID-19 vaccine. The repertoire was sequenced with immunoSEQ multiplex PCR; TCRdb's copy has only in-frame clones and lacks some. Of 60,000 or so clones listed, 70% to 85% are singletons. The sequencing here drew on peripheral blood, taken on day 0 of AZD1222 vaccination. The receptors originated from an adult in good health.

The rearrangement uses TRBV18 and TRBJ1-3, with D uncertain. CDR3 length: 16 amino acids. Germline V gives CDR1 KGHSH, CDR2 LQKENI. V lost 6 bases, J lost 0 bases, and 15 bases lay in between. DNA for the CDR3: TGTGCCAGCTCCCCCTTTAATGACATCTCTGGAAACACCATATATTTT. Translated: CASSPFNDISGNTIYF.

The CDR3 coding sequence is TGCGCCAGCAGCTTAAACACAGATACGCAGTATTTT. Translating it yields CASSLNTDTQYF. The chain carries TRBV5-1 and TRBJ2-3; no definite D call. Germline values: CDR1 SGHRS, CDR2 YFSETQ. V lost 2 bases to trimming and J lost 2 bases, with 3 bases between them. CDR3 length: 12 residues.

Only one count was recorded for this clone. The rearrangement joins TRBV19 to TRBJ1-3, with D unclear. From germline, CDR1 is LNHDA and CDR2 SQIVND (reference sequence). The CDR3 is made up of 15 amino acids. V lost 5 bases and J 0 bases, leaving 11 bases between the germline ends. CDR3 sequence: CASSPTPYSGNTIYF. The CDR3 DNA reads TGTGCCAGTAGTCCCACCCCTTACTCTGGAAACACCATATATTTT.

The chain is built from TRBV6-5 and TRBJ2-7; 7 nucleotides agree with TRBD1. Germline loops: CDR1 MNHEY, CDR2 SVGAGI. The CDR3 consists of 13 residues. J was trimmed by 3 bases and V by 7 bases; bases with no gene match: 6. The CDR3 DNA sequence: TGTGCCAGCAAATTAGGGGGCGGCTACGAGCAGTACTTC. It specifies CASKLGGGYEQYF.

In this sample, this clone turned up once. The V and J genes are TRBV5-1 and TRBJ1-3, with 8 nucleotides matching TRBD1. The CDR3 runs to 18 residues. CDR1 is SGHRS and CDR2 is YFSETQ in the germline V gene. Unmatched junction bases numbered 9, after V lost 1 base and J lost 0 bases. Written as DNA, the CDR3 is TGCGCCAGCAGCTTGACGCAGGGGGCCCCCTACTCTGGAAACACCATATATTTT. This gives the protein CASSLTQGAPYSGNTIYF.

The gene calls are TRBV6-5 and TRBJ1-2; TRBD1 aligns across 7 bases. After removal of 2 bases from V and 4 bases from J, the junction contained 1 base not matched to a gene. Germline CDR1 MNHEY, CDR2 SVGAGI. CDR3 length equals 13 residues. CDR3 nucleotide sequence: TGTGCCAGCAGTTACCGGACAGGCTATGGCTACACCTTC. This gives the protein CASSYRTGYGYTF.

This clone turned up a few times. This rearrangement joins TRBV12-3 or TRBV12-4 to TRBJ1-5; D gene ambiguous. The CDR3 has 13 amino acids. V lost 6 bases and J 4 bases, leaving 10 bases between the germline ends. This chain's CDR3 is CASSPGRNQPQHF. DNA for the CDR3: TGTGCCAGCAGCCCTGGACGGAATCAGCCCCAGCATTTT.

The chain recombines TRBV7-9 with TRBJ1-2; 8 bases line up with TRBD1. This CDR3 comprises 14 residues. With 2 bases clipped from V and 6 bases from J, the junction kept 5 bases outside the gene matches. CDR1 and CDR2 (germline): SEHNR, FQNEAQ (reference sequence). The CDR3 spells CASSLRTGFDGYTF. The CDR3 nucleotides read TGTGCCAGCAGCTTACGGACAGGGTTCGATGGCTACACCTTC.

This chain uses TRBV7-6 with TRBJ1-1; D perhaps matches TRBD1 (6 bases). Trimming removed 1 base at V and 7 bases at J, with 13 bases between. Germline CDR1 SGHVS, CDR2 FNYEAQ. The CDR3 is 14 amino acids. The CDR3 loop reads CASSLEGGINEAFF. The CDR3 DNA sequence: TGTGCCAGCAGCTTAGAGGGGGGAATCAATGAAGCTTTCTTT.

The chain employs TRBV10-3 and TRBJ1-1, with 7 bases that match TRBD1. The CDR3 is 14 residues long. Trimming removed 8 bases from V and 1 base from J; junction bases left unmatched: 7. Germline CDR1 and CDR2: ENHRY and SYGVKD. CDR3 DNA sequence: TGTGCCATCCGTCGGGGACAGCCGAACACTGAAGCTTTCTTT. Its protein product is CAIRRGQPNTEAFF.

The rearrangement joins TRBV7-9 to TRBJ2-7, with D perhaps TRBD2 (5 bases). V gave up 3 bases and J gave up 7 bases, with 10 bases separating them. Looked up from germline, CDR1 is SEHNR and CDR2 is FQNEAQ (reference sequence). The CDR3 sequence is 12 residues long. CDR3 in amino acids: CASSFDYREQYF. The DNA of the CDR3 is TGTGCCAGCAGCTTTGACTATCGGGAGCAGTACTTC.

This rearrangement joins TRBV27 to TRBJ2-1, with D uncertain. The germline gives CDR1 MNHEY, CDR2 SMNVEV (reference sequence). V gave up 8 bases and J gave up 6 bases, with 5 bases separating them. CDR3 length: 10 residues. The CDR3 sequence is CASFGNEQFF. The CDR3 nucleotides read TGTGCCAGCTTTGGCAATGAGCAGTTCTTC.